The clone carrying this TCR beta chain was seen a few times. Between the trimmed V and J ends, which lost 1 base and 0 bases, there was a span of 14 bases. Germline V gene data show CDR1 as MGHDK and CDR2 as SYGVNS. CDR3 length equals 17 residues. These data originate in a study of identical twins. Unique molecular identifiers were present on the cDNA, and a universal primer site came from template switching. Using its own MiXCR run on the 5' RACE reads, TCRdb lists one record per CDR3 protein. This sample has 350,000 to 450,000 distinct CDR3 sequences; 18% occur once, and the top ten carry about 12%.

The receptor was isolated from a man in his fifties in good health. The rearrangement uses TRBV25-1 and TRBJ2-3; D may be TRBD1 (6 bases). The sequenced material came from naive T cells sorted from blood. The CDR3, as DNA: TGTGCCAGCAGTGAATTGGGGGCAGGAACTAGCACAGATACGCAGTATTTT. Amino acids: CASSELGAGTSTDTQYF.